This T cell receptor (beta chain) was retrieved from a study of T cell changes during pregnancy in multiple sclerosis. Profiled with immunoSEQ multiplex PCR; TCRdb holds only in-frame clones, not every one. The sample shows approximately 65,000 clones, 85% to 95% of them seen only once. V lost 2 bases, J lost 2 bases, and 16 bases lay in between. CDR1 is LNHDA, CDR2 SQIVND, per germline (reference sequence). This CDR3 has 17 residues. The sequence was obtained from a female donor in good health, enrolled as a control in a pregnancy study. The input for sequencing was CD8+ T cells from peripheral blood mononuclear cells, taken in the third trimester of pregnancy. J is TRBJ1-3 and V is TRBV19; D call uncertain. CDR3: CASSISRVADPGNTIYF. The CDR3 bases are TGTGCCAGTAGTATATCCCGGGTGGCAGACCCTGGAAACACCATATATTTT. Supplemented by reference TRBV19 and TRBJ1-3, the full variable domain reads DGGITQSPKYLFRKEGQNVTLSCEQNLNHDAMYWYRQDPGQGLRLIYYSQIVNDFQKGDIAEGYSVSREKKESFPLTVTSAQKNPTAFYLCASSISRVADPGNTIYFGEGSWLTVV.